The clone carrying this T cell receptor beta chain has only a few counts. As yet, its antigen is unknown. This PCR relied on a set of 60 Vbeta primers and 13 Jbeta primers. Sequencing used immunoSEQ multiplex PCR; TCRdb keeps in-frame clones, though not all of them. The data hold 110,000 to 150,000 clones, with 76% observed a single time. These data originate in a study of cytomegalovirus exposure and HLA in healthy donors. Whole-study results and caveats: CMV serostatus was the sole immune exposure information available. Some TCR beta chains (over 150 of them) were listed as cytomegalovirus-associated. Sequencing probably produced one cluster of sequence variants that were highly shared.

V was clipped by 8 bases and J by 2 bases; unmatched bases: 7. The CDR3 covers 14 residues. CDR1 and CDR2 from the germline V gene are MNHNY and SVGAGI (reference sequence). Healthy bone marrow donors formed the donor group. This chain joins TRBV6-6 and TRBJ1-2; 8 bases are shared with TRBD1. The sample comprised PBMCs. The clonotype comes from a man aged 18 to 30 in good health and CMV-seronegative. The CDR3 DNA sequence: TGTGCCAGCGTTCCAGGGGGCAGAAACTATGGCTACACCTTC. Its protein product is CASVPGGRNYGYTF.